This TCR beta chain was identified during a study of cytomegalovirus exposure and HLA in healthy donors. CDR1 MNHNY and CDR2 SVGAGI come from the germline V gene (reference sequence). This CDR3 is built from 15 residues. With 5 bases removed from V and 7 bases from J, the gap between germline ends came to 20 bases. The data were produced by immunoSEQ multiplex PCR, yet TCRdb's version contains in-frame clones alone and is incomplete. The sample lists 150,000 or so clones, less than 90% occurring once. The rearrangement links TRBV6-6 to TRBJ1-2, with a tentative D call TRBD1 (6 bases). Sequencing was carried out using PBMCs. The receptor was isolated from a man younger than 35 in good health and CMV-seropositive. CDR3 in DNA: TGTGCCAGCAGTGCCGACCGGGACACCTTGGGTGGCTACACCTTC. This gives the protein CASSADRDTLGGYTF.